This is a list of T cell receptor beta chains from one sample in a study of T-cell memory formation after mild COVID-19. TCRdb recomputed calls from the 5' RACE reads with MiXCR, one row per CDR3 protein. The top ten clones hold 20% to 25% of a sample with 250,000 to 300,000 distinct CDR3 sequences, less than 9.5% of them seen once. The source material was PBMCs or a T cell subset sorted from them (not recorded which). These receptors originate from a man between 18 and 35 years old who had mild COVID-19 (a few samples of this study predate the infection). Cell type and time point are not known. CDR3s include the opening cysteine and the closing phenylalanine or tryptophan. Each record gives: J gene, V gene, clone size, D gene, CDR3 DNA, CDR3 protein. The D gene is left open where the match is weak. The size of a clone is reported for some rows only, either as once, few or many, or as a class for expanded clones.

j_gene: TRBJ1-2; v_gene: TRBV3-1; abundance: NA; d_gene: NA; CDR3nt: TGTGCCAGCAGCCAAGATCTAGCCCTCGGAGGCTACACCTTC; CDR3aa: CASSQDLALGGYTF
j_gene: TRBJ1-5; v_gene: TRBV9; abundance: few; d_gene: NA; CDR3nt: TGTGCCAGCAGCGTATTGCCTTATAGCAATCAGCCCCAGCATTTT; CDR3aa: CASSVLPYSNQPQHF
j_gene: TRBJ1-2; v_gene: TRBV29-1; abundance: NA; d_gene: NA; CDR3nt: TGCAGCGTTGAACGGATAACGAACTATGGCTACACCTTC; CDR3aa: CSVERITNYGYTF
j_gene: TRBJ2-2; v_gene: TRBV7-2; abundance: many; d_gene: NA; CDR3nt: TGCGCCAGCAGCCTGCGTAGGAACACCGGGGAGCTGTTTTTT; CDR3aa: CASSLRRNTGELFF
j_gene: TRBJ2-2; v_gene: TRBV7-2; abundance: NA; d_gene: NA; CDR3nt: TGTGCCAGCAAACCCGGGACTTACACCGGGGAGCTGTTTTTT; CDR3aa: CASKPGTYTGELFF
j_gene: TRBJ1-6; v_gene: TRBV10-3; abundance: few; d_gene: TRBD1; CDR3nt: TGTGCCATCAGTGACCGGGACAGGGGAAACTCACCCCTCCACTTT; CDR3aa: CAISDRDRGNSPLHF
j_gene: TRBJ1-2; v_gene: TRBV19; abundance: many; d_gene: TRBD1; CDR3nt: TGTGCCAGCACGCGGGACAGCCAAGGCTATGGCTACACCTTC; CDR3aa: CASTRDSQGYGYTF
j_gene: TRBJ2-6; v_gene: TRBV6-2/TRBV6-3; abundance: few; d_gene: TRBD1; CDR3nt: TGTGCCAGTGTCCCCGGGACAGGGGCGACTGGGGCCAACGTCCTGACTTTC; CDR3aa: CASVPGTGATGANVLTF
j_gene: TRBJ1-1; v_gene: TRBV7-9; abundance: few; d_gene: NA; CDR3nt: TGTGCCAGCAGCCGACCCGGGGGGAGTGCGCACACTGAAGCTTTCTTT; CDR3aa: CASSRPGGSAHTEAFF
j_gene: TRBJ2-5; v_gene: TRBV7-2; abundance: few; d_gene: NA; CDR3nt: TGTGCCAGCAGCCCACATTACACGCTCCAAGAGACCCAGTACTTC; CDR3aa: CASSPHYTLQETQYF
j_gene: TRBJ1-1; v_gene: TRBV20-1; abundance: NA; d_gene: NA; CDR3nt: TGCAGTGCTAGCCGCTTAGGAGGTAACACTGAAGCTTTCTTT; CDR3aa: CSASRLGGNTEAFF
j_gene: TRBJ2-1; v_gene: TRBV24-1; abundance: many; d_gene: NA; CDR3nt: TGTGCCACCAGTGATTTTCGGTATGAGCAGTTCTTC; CDR3aa: CATSDFRYEQFF
j_gene: TRBJ1-5; v_gene: TRBV7-2; abundance: few; d_gene: NA; CDR3nt: TGTGCCAGCAGCCCCACCCCCGGGACAATCCCCCCTGGGGATCAGCCCCAGCATTTT; CDR3aa: CASSPTPGTIPPGDQPQHF
j_gene: TRBJ1-1; v_gene: TRBV7-9; abundance: few; d_gene: NA; CDR3nt: TGTGCCAGCAGCTTTACGGGCCACAGGGTATTGAACACTGAAGCTTTCTTT; CDR3aa: CASSFTGHRVLNTEAFF
j_gene: TRBJ2-7; v_gene: TRBV5-1; abundance: few; d_gene: NA; CDR3nt: TGCGCCAGCAGCTTGGCAAGACCTTACGAGCAGTACTTC; CDR3aa: CASSLARPYEQYF
j_gene: TRBJ2-2; v_gene: TRBV18; abundance: few; d_gene: NA; CDR3nt: TGTGCCAGCTCAACTGACACCGGGGAGCTGTTTTTT; CDR3aa: CASSTDTGELFF
j_gene: TRBJ1-6; v_gene: TRBV12-3/TRBV12-4; abundance: few; d_gene: NA; CDR3nt: TGTGCCAGCACTACTGGCCGTTCACCCCTCCACTTT; CDR3aa: CASTTGRSPLHF
j_gene: TRBJ1-1; v_gene: TRBV20-1; abundance: NA; d_gene: TRBD1; CDR3nt: TGCAGTGCTAGGACAGGGGGCCTGAACACTGAAGCTTTCTTT; CDR3aa: CSARTGGLNTEAFF
j_gene: TRBJ2-2; v_gene: TRBV18; abundance: few; d_gene: NA; CDR3nt: TGTGCCAGCTCACCTCCCCTTGGGGGGGCCAGGACCGGGGAGCTGTTTTTT; CDR3aa: CASSPPLGGARTGELFF
j_gene: TRBJ1-2; v_gene: TRBV6-1; abundance: NA; d_gene: NA; CDR3nt: TGTGCCAGCAGTAGGTCAGGGACACCTGGTGGCTACACCTTC; CDR3aa: CASSRSGTPGGYTF
j_gene: TRBJ1-1; v_gene: TRBV7-9; abundance: few; d_gene: NA; CDR3nt: TGTGCCAGCAGCTCAGGGAATTGGGGCACTGAAGCTTTCTTT; CDR3aa: CASSSGNWGTEAFF
j_gene: TRBJ1-4; v_gene: TRBV4-2; abundance: NA; d_gene: TRBD1; CDR3nt: TGTGCCAGCAGCCAAGATTCGGGACAGGGGGCTCTGAATGAAAAACTGTTTTTT; CDR3aa: CASSQDSGQGALNEKLFF
j_gene: TRBJ2-5; v_gene: TRBV30; abundance: many; d_gene: NA; CDR3nt: TGTGCCTGGAGTGTACTCGGGGAGACCCAGTACTTC; CDR3aa: CAWSVLGETQYF
j_gene: TRBJ2-2; v_gene: TRBV5-1; abundance: many; d_gene: NA; CDR3nt: TGCGCCAGCAGCTTCGTGACCGGGGAGCTGTTTTTT; CDR3aa: CASSFVTGELFF
j_gene: TRBJ2-7; v_gene: TRBV7-9; abundance: few; d_gene: NA; CDR3nt: TGTGCCAGCAGCCCTCCCCTTGTCCACTACGAGCAGTACTTC; CDR3aa: CASSPPLVHYEQYF
j_gene: TRBJ2-1; v_gene: TRBV20-1; abundance: few; d_gene: NA; CDR3nt: TGCAGTGCTAGAGGGCCGTCGGGGTACGCCTATGAAAGCTCCTACAATGAGCAGTTCTTC; CDR3aa: CSARGPSGYAYESSYNEQFF
j_gene: TRBJ1-1; v_gene: TRBV5-6; abundance: NA; d_gene: NA; CDR3nt: TGTGCCAGCAGAGGAGTGGGGCGGAGGGAGGACACTGAAGCTTTCTTT; CDR3aa: CASRGVGRREDTEAFF
j_gene: TRBJ2-7; v_gene: TRBV28; abundance: NA; d_gene: NA; CDR3nt: TGTGCCAGCAGTTTATGGGTTACAGGAGCCTACGAGCAGTACTTC; CDR3aa: CASSLWVTGAYEQYF
j_gene: TRBJ1-4; v_gene: TRBV12-3/TRBV12-4; abundance: NA; d_gene: NA; CDR3nt: TGTGCCAGCAGCCGTGGACAAGATTATGAAAAACTGTTTTTT; CDR3aa: CASSRGQDYEKLFF
j_gene: TRBJ2-1; v_gene: TRBV20-1; abundance: few; d_gene: TRBD2; CDR3nt: TGCAGTGCTAGAGATCTAAAACGGGGGGATCATGAGCAGTTCTTC; CDR3aa: CSARDLKRGDHEQFF
j_gene: TRBJ2-3; v_gene: TRBV20-1; abundance: NA; d_gene: TRBD1; CDR3nt: TGCAGTGCCCTCGGACAGGCAGGAGATACGCAGTATTTT; CDR3aa: CSALGQAGDTQYF
j_gene: TRBJ2-5; v_gene: TRBV11-2; abundance: many; d_gene: TRBD2; CDR3nt: TGTGCCAGCAGCTTAGGCCTAGCGGGGGGTACGCCCCAGTACTTC; CDR3aa: CASSLGLAGGTPQYF
j_gene: TRBJ2-5; v_gene: TRBV20-1; abundance: few; d_gene: TRBD2; CDR3nt: TGCAGTGCTTTCAGACTAGCGGGGGGAGTAGAGACCCAGTACTTC; CDR3aa: CSAFRLAGGVETQYF
j_gene: TRBJ2-3; v_gene: TRBV6-1; abundance: NA; d_gene: NA; CDR3nt: TGTGCCAGCAGTGAAGGTCATAGAGATACGCAGTATTTT; CDR3aa: CASSEGHRDTQYF
j_gene: TRBJ1-2; v_gene: TRBV5-1; abundance: few; d_gene: TRBD1; CDR3nt: TGCGCCAGCAGACGCCCGGGACAGCGAACGAAAACTAACTATGGCTACACCTTC; CDR3aa: CASRRPGQRTKTNYGYTF
j_gene: TRBJ2-5; v_gene: TRBV7-9; abundance: many; d_gene: NA; CDR3nt: TGTGCCAGCAGCTTAGGAGGTCCGGGGTCCCAGTACTTC; CDR3aa: CASSLGGPGSQYF
j_gene: TRBJ2-2; v_gene: TRBV7-9; abundance: NA; d_gene: NA; CDR3nt: TGTGCCAGCAGCTCCCGTCGACAGGCCGGGGAGCTGTTTTTT; CDR3aa: CASSSRRQAGELFF
j_gene: TRBJ2-5; v_gene: TRBV12-3/TRBV12-4; abundance: many; d_gene: TRBD2; CDR3nt: TGTGCCAGCAGCTCCCTAGCGGGGGTTCAAGAGACCCAGTACTTC; CDR3aa: CASSSLAGVQETQYF
j_gene: TRBJ1-2; v_gene: TRBV14; abundance: few; d_gene: NA; CDR3nt: TGTGCCAGCAGCCAAGATCTCCGGACTAACTATGGCTACACCTTC; CDR3aa: CASSQDLRTNYGYTF
j_gene: TRBJ2-7; v_gene: TRBV5-1; abundance: few; d_gene: NA; CDR3nt: TGCGCCAGCAGCAAGAATCCATCCCAAGGGGACGAGCAGTACTTC; CDR3aa: CASSKNPSQGDEQYF
j_gene: TRBJ2-6; v_gene: TRBV12-3/TRBV12-4; abundance: many; d_gene: TRBD1; CDR3nt: TGTGCCAGCAGGGGACAGGCTGGGGCCAACGTCCTGACTTTC; CDR3aa: CASRGQAGANVLTF
j_gene: TRBJ2-2; v_gene: TRBV5-5; abundance: many; d_gene: TRBD2; CDR3nt: TGTGCCAGCAGCCAGCTAGCGGCTTACACCGGGGAGCTGTTTTTT; CDR3aa: CASSQLAAYTGELFF
j_gene: TRBJ2-1; v_gene: TRBV28; abundance: NA; d_gene: NA; CDR3nt: TGTGCCAGCAGTTTTTGGGACAATGAGCAGTTCTTC; CDR3aa: CASSFWDNEQFF
j_gene: TRBJ2-3; v_gene: TRBV4-1; abundance: few; d_gene: TRBD2; CDR3nt: TGCGCCAGCAGCCAAGAAGCCTCAGGAGCGGGGGGGCTAGGGACGCAGTATTTT; CDR3aa: CASSQEASGAGGLGTQYF
j_gene: TRBJ1-5; v_gene: TRBV7-8; abundance: few; d_gene: NA; CDR3nt: TGTGCCAGCAGCCCACAGGTAAACAATCAGCCCCAGCATTTT; CDR3aa: CASSPQVNNQPQHF
j_gene: TRBJ2-7; v_gene: TRBV3-1; abundance: NA; d_gene: TRBD1; CDR3nt: TGTGCCAGCAGCCAAGGAATCCGCACAGGGGACGAGCAGTACTTC; CDR3aa: CASSQGIRTGDEQYF
j_gene: TRBJ2-2; v_gene: TRBV7-2; abundance: many; d_gene: TRBD1; CDR3nt: TGTGCCAGCAGCTTCCGGGACAGACCAAACACCGGGGAGCTGTTTTTT; CDR3aa: CASSFRDRPNTGELFF
j_gene: TRBJ2-3; v_gene: TRBV19; abundance: many; d_gene: NA; CDR3nt: TGTGCCAGTAGTATAATGCCAGGGCGGTCGGATACGCAGTATTTT; CDR3aa: CASSIMPGRSDTQYF
j_gene: TRBJ1-1; v_gene: TRBV7-2; abundance: few; d_gene: TRBD1; CDR3nt: TGTGCCAGCAGTCCCGCGGGACAGGCATTTGAAGCTTTCTTT; CDR3aa: CASSPAGQAFEAFF
j_gene: TRBJ2-2; v_gene: TRBV7-3; abundance: few; d_gene: TRBD1; CDR3nt: TGTGCCAGCAGCTTACTATCGGGACAGTATTACACCGGGGAGCTGTTTTTT; CDR3aa: CASSLLSGQYYTGELFF
j_gene: TRBJ2-5; v_gene: TRBV5-4; abundance: NA; d_gene: NA; CDR3nt: TGTGCCAGCAGCTCCGACACAAATGGGGAGACCCAGTACTTC; CDR3aa: CASSSDTNGETQYF
j_gene: TRBJ2-2; v_gene: TRBV12-3/TRBV12-4; abundance: few; d_gene: NA; CDR3nt: TGTGCCAGCACCACTCCCCACCCCACCGGGGAGCTGTTTTTT; CDR3aa: CASTTPHPTGELFF
j_gene: TRBJ2-1; v_gene: TRBV20-1; abundance: few; d_gene: TRBD2; CDR3nt: TGCAGTGCAATCGGACTAGCGGAGGGTGGTGAGCAGTTCTTC; CDR3aa: CSAIGLAEGGEQFF